This is a list of T cell receptor beta chains from one sample in a study of blood T cell repertoires in COVID-19. Measured with immunoSEQ multiplex PCR; TCRdb has only the in-frame clones, and not every one. The sample shows 300,000 to 350,000 clones, about four fifths of them seen only once. What was sequenced was peripheral blood. The receptor source for this set is a man aged 30 to 45 with active or convalescent COVID-19. CDR3s include the opening cysteine and the closing phenylalanine or tryptophan. A D gene is named only where the DNA matches it firmly. Only some rows state a clone size, as once, few, many or a class for expanded clones.

D gene: TRBD1
J gene: TRBJ2-2
clone size: NA
V gene: TRBV7-2
CDR3 DNA: TGTGCCAGCAGCTTAGTAGGGACAGGGCCCCCCGGGGAGCTGTTTTTT
CDR3 protein: CASSLVGTGPPGELFF

D gene: NA
J gene: TRBJ2-1
clone size: NA
V gene: TRBV20-1
CDR3 DNA: TGCACCGGTGGAGACAATGAGCAGTTCTTC
CDR3 protein: CTGGDNEQFF

D gene: NA
J gene: TRBJ1-2
clone size: once
V gene: TRBV9
CDR3 DNA: TGTGCCAGCAGCGTAGGTCAATTGCGAGGCTACACCTTC
CDR3 protein: CASSVGQLRGYTF

D gene: TRBD1
J gene: TRBJ2-2
clone size: NA
V gene: TRBV6-5
CDR3 DNA: TGTGCCACTAACCGACAGGGGCCGGGGACCGGGGAGCTGTTTTTT
CDR3 protein: CATNRQGPGTGELFF

D gene: NA
J gene: TRBJ1-4
clone size: few
V gene: TRBV7-6
CDR3 DNA: TGTGCCAGCAGCTCCGTCGCCGGGGGAGAAGAAAAACTGTTTTTT
CDR3 protein: CASSSVAGGEEKLFF

D gene: TRBD2
J gene: TRBJ2-1
clone size: NA
V gene: TRBV7-2
CDR3 DNA: TGTGCCAGCAGCTTGCCCTCCGGGCGGGGGACTTACAATGAGCAGTTCTTC
CDR3 protein: CASSLPSGRGTYNEQFF

D gene: TRBD1
J gene: TRBJ1-2
clone size: many
V gene: TRBV7-2
CDR3 DNA: TGTGCTACGACAGGGAACTATGGCTACACCTTC
CDR3 protein: CATTGNYGYTF

D gene: NA
J gene: TRBJ1-5
clone size: NA
V gene: TRBV10-2
CDR3 DNA: TGCGCCAGCAGTGAGTCGCGAGGGAGCAATCAGCCCCAGCATTTT
CDR3 protein: CASSESRGSNQPQHF

D gene: TRBD2
J gene: TRBJ2-1
clone size: NA
V gene: TRBV9
CDR3 DNA: TGTGCCAGCAGCAACTTCCGGGGGCAGCGGGAGAATCACGGAGGAAATGAGCAGTTCTTC
CDR3 protein: CASSNFRGQRENHGGNEQFF

D gene: TRBD1
J gene: TRBJ1-2
clone size: NA
V gene: TRBV3-1/TRBV3-2
CDR3 DNA: TGTGCCAGCAGCCCCCTAGGGACAGGGTTGGCTGGCTACACCTTC
CDR3 protein: CASSPLGTGLAGYTF

D gene: TRBD2
J gene: TRBJ2-7
clone size: NA
V gene: TRBV10-3
CDR3 DNA: TGTGCCATCAGTGAACTAGCGGGGGCGGGAACCTACGAGCAGTACTTC
CDR3 protein: CAISELAGAGTYEQYF

D gene: NA
J gene: TRBJ1-1
clone size: once
V gene: TRBV28
CDR3 DNA: TGTGCCAGCACTCAGACAGGCTTTATGAACACTGAAGCTTTCTTT
CDR3 protein: CASTQTGFMNTEAFF

D gene: NA
J gene: TRBJ2-2
clone size: NA
V gene: TRBV19
CDR3 DNA: TGTGCCAGTGGTTTTCCTTTTCAGCGATCGAACACCGGGGAGCTGTTTTTT
CDR3 protein: CASGFPFQRSNTGELFF

D gene: TRBD1
J gene: TRBJ2-3
clone size: NA
V gene: TRBV25-1
CDR3 DNA: TGTGCCAGCAGGGGGGACAGGGCAGTCGATACGCAGTATTTT
CDR3 protein: CASRGDRAVDTQYF

D gene: NA
J gene: TRBJ2-5
clone size: NA
V gene: TRBV19
CDR3 DNA: TGTGCCAGTAGGACAGGGGAGGGAGGAGAGACCCAGTACTTC
CDR3 protein: CASRTGEGGETQYF

D gene: NA
J gene: TRBJ1-2
clone size: NA
V gene: TRBV19
CDR3 DNA: TGTGCCAGTAGTCCGTCCCTGACGGGAGGCTACACCTTC
CDR3 protein: CASSPSLTGGYTF

D gene: NA
J gene: TRBJ2-7
clone size: NA
V gene: TRBV5-5
CDR3 DNA: TGTGCCAGCAGCTCCCTAGGGGCTGGGCGCGGGCAGTACTTC
CDR3 protein: CASSSLGAGRGQYF

D gene: NA
J gene: TRBJ1-2
clone size: NA
V gene: TRBV28
CDR3 DNA: TGTGCCAGCAGTCCTCAGGGATTACATGGCTACACCTTC
CDR3 protein: CASSPQGLHGYTF

D gene: NA
J gene: TRBJ1-2
clone size: NA
V gene: TRBV7-9
CDR3 DNA: TGTGCCAGCAGCTCCGGGACTGAGGTATCCTATGGCTACACCTTC
CDR3 protein: CASSSGTEVSYGYTF

D gene: TRBD2
J gene: TRBJ2-3
clone size: once
V gene: TRBV28
CDR3 DNA: TGTGCCAGCAGTTTGTCCCCCGGGCGGGAGGGGGCGCAGTATTTT
CDR3 protein: CASSLSPGREGAQYF

D gene: TRBD1
J gene: TRBJ1-2
clone size: few
V gene: TRBV6-6
CDR3 DNA: TGTGCCAGCAGTTTACGACAGGGCGGTGGCTACACCTTC
CDR3 protein: CASSLRQGGGYTF

D gene: NA
J gene: TRBJ1-5
clone size: NA
V gene: TRBV6-4
CDR3 DNA: TGTGCCAGCAGTGGCGTCAGGAATCAGCCCCAGCATTTT
CDR3 protein: CASSGVRNQPQHF

D gene: TRBD1
J gene: TRBJ1-5
clone size: NA
V gene: TRBV28
CDR3 DNA: TGTGCCAGCCGAGGGACAGGGGGCAGCAATCAGCCCCAGCATTTT
CDR3 protein: CASRGTGGSNQPQHF

D gene: TRBD2
J gene: TRBJ2-1
clone size: NA
V gene: TRBV28
CDR3 DNA: TGTGCCAGCAGTTTGGGGCGGGAGAGCTCCTACAATGAGCAGTTCTTC
CDR3 protein: CASSLGRESSYNEQFF

D gene: NA
J gene: TRBJ1-6
clone size: NA
V gene: TRBV2
CDR3 DNA: TGTGCCAGCAGTGAGGAGGGAGGGGATAATAATTCACCCCTCCACTTT
CDR3 protein: CASSEEGGDNNSPLHF

D gene: TRBD2
J gene: TRBJ2-1
clone size: NA
V gene: TRBV7-8
CDR3 DNA: TGTGCCAGCAGCTCTTATTTGGGTAGCGGGGAGAGTAATGAGCAGTTCTTC
CDR3 protein: CASSSYLGSGESNEQFF

D gene: TRBD1
J gene: TRBJ2-3
clone size: NA
V gene: TRBV18
CDR3 DNA: TGTGCCAGCTCATCGTCCGGGACAGGGAGAGCAGATACGCAGTATTTT
CDR3 protein: CASSSSGTGRADTQYF

D gene: TRBD1
J gene: TRBJ2-7
clone size: NA
V gene: TRBV30
CDR3 DNA: TGTGCCTGGAGTGTGGGACAGCCGAATATGCACTTC
CDR3 protein: CAWSVGQPNMHF

D gene: NA
J gene: TRBJ2-5
clone size: NA
V gene: TRBV6-2/TRBV6-3
CDR3 DNA: TGTGCCAGCAGTCCACCTGAGGGGACCCAGTACTTC
CDR3 protein: CASSPPEGTQYF

D gene: NA
J gene: TRBJ2-7
clone size: once
V gene: TRBV10-3
CDR3 DNA: TGTGCCATCAGCGAACTTTCCTACGAGCAGTACTTC
CDR3 protein: CAISELSYEQYF

D gene: NA
J gene: TRBJ2-3
clone size: NA
V gene: TRBV7-9
CDR3 DNA: TGTGCCAGCAGCACACTTAGGGGTAACGCAGATACGCAGTATTTT
CDR3 protein: CASSTLRGNADTQYF

D gene: TRBD1
J gene: TRBJ1-1
clone size: NA
V gene: TRBV10-3
CDR3 DNA: TGTGCCATCGCCCAGGGGGAGAACACTGAAGCTTTCTTT
CDR3 protein: CAIAQGENTEAFF

D gene: NA
J gene: TRBJ2-3
clone size: NA
V gene: TRBV28
CDR3 DNA: TGTGCCAGCAGCAGCCAGGGGGGCCAAGTCACAGATACGCAGTATTTT
CDR3 protein: CASSSQGGQVTDTQYF

D gene: NA
J gene: TRBJ1-2
clone size: NA
V gene: TRBV5-6
CDR3 DNA: TGTGCCAGCAGCTTCCGAAGGCCCTTAAGCGGGTATGGCTACACCTTC
CDR3 protein: CASSFRRPLSGYGYTF

D gene: TRBD1
J gene: TRBJ1-2
clone size: NA
V gene: TRBV5-8
CDR3 DNA: TGTACCAGCAGCCGGGACAGGGGGTTTTATGGCTACACCTTC
CDR3 protein: CTSSRDRGFYGYTF

D gene: NA
J gene: TRBJ1-6
clone size: NA
V gene: TRBV9
CDR3 DNA: TGTGCCAGCAGCGAGACGGGGGGTTCACCCCTCCACTTT
CDR3 protein: CASSETGGSPLHF

D gene: TRBD1
J gene: TRBJ1-1
clone size: NA
V gene: TRBV4-1
CDR3 DNA: TGCGCCAGCAGCCCCGCAGGGCGCGGGACAGGGGTATCTGAAGCTTTCTTT
CDR3 protein: CASSPAGRGTGVSEAFF

D gene: TRBD1
J gene: TRBJ1-2
clone size: once
V gene: TRBV25-1
CDR3 DNA: TGTGCCACCGGAGGGGGCGGTAACTATGGCTACACCTTC
CDR3 protein: CATGGGGNYGYTF

D gene: NA
J gene: TRBJ1-2
clone size: NA
V gene: TRBV5-1
CDR3 DNA: TGCGCCAGCAGCTCCGGGGTGGGAGTCGGCTATGGCTACACCTTC
CDR3 protein: CASSSGVGVGYGYTF

D gene: TRBD1
J gene: TRBJ1-6
clone size: NA
V gene: TRBV2
CDR3 DNA: TGTGCCAGCACCTTCCCAGGGGGTATCGCTTCACCCCTCCACTTT
CDR3 protein: CASTFPGGIASPLHF

D gene: TRBD2
J gene: TRBJ2-1
clone size: NA
V gene: TRBV19
CDR3 DNA: TGTGCCAGTAGTGTCCCCGGGACTAGCGGTTTCAATGAGCAGTTCTTC
CDR3 protein: CASSVPGTSGFNEQFF

D gene: TRBD1
J gene: TRBJ1-4
clone size: few
V gene: TRBV7-9
CDR3 DNA: TGTGCCAGCAGCTTCGGACAGGATAATGAAAAACTGTTTTTT
CDR3 protein: CASSFGQDNEKLFF

D gene: TRBD1
J gene: TRBJ1-2
clone size: NA
V gene: TRBV4-1
CDR3 DNA: TGCGCCAGCAGCCACCAGGGACAGGGGTTCTATGGCTACACCTTC
CDR3 protein: CASSHQGQGFYGYTF

D gene: NA
J gene: TRBJ1-5
clone size: NA
V gene: TRBV4-3
CDR3 DNA: TGCGCCAGCAGCCAAGATCGGTATAGCAATCAGCCCCAGCATTTT
CDR3 protein: CASSQDRYSNQPQHF